The clone carrying this T cell receptor (beta chain) was seen many times. A single record per CDR3 protein comes from TCRdb applying MiXCR to the RACE reads. Altogether around 100,000 distinct CDR3 sequences are present, about a tenth being singletons, with the ten largest covering approximately 3.3%. Time point: pre-sensitization, week 0. The treatment here: therapeutic diphenylcyclopropenone sensitization with weekly scalp DPC. These data belong to a study of human T cells and chemical hapten exposure. The sequence derives from a woman aged 55 to 70 with alopecia areata. Some clones in this sample may be carry-over from other donors' samples. Sample: whole blood, taken in connection with sensitization to the hapten diphenylcyclopropenone (DPC).

The CDR3 loop is CASSTRPTDAGELFF. The CDR3 DNA follows: TGTGCCAGCAGCACACGGCCCACCGACGCCGGGGAGCTGTTTTTT. The genes are TRBV11-1 and TRBJ2-2; D is uncertain. The germline V gene has CDR1 SGHAT and CDR2 FQDESV (reference sequence). This CDR3 spans 15 amino acids. Trimming took 5 bases from V and 6 from J, leaving 16 bases between them.